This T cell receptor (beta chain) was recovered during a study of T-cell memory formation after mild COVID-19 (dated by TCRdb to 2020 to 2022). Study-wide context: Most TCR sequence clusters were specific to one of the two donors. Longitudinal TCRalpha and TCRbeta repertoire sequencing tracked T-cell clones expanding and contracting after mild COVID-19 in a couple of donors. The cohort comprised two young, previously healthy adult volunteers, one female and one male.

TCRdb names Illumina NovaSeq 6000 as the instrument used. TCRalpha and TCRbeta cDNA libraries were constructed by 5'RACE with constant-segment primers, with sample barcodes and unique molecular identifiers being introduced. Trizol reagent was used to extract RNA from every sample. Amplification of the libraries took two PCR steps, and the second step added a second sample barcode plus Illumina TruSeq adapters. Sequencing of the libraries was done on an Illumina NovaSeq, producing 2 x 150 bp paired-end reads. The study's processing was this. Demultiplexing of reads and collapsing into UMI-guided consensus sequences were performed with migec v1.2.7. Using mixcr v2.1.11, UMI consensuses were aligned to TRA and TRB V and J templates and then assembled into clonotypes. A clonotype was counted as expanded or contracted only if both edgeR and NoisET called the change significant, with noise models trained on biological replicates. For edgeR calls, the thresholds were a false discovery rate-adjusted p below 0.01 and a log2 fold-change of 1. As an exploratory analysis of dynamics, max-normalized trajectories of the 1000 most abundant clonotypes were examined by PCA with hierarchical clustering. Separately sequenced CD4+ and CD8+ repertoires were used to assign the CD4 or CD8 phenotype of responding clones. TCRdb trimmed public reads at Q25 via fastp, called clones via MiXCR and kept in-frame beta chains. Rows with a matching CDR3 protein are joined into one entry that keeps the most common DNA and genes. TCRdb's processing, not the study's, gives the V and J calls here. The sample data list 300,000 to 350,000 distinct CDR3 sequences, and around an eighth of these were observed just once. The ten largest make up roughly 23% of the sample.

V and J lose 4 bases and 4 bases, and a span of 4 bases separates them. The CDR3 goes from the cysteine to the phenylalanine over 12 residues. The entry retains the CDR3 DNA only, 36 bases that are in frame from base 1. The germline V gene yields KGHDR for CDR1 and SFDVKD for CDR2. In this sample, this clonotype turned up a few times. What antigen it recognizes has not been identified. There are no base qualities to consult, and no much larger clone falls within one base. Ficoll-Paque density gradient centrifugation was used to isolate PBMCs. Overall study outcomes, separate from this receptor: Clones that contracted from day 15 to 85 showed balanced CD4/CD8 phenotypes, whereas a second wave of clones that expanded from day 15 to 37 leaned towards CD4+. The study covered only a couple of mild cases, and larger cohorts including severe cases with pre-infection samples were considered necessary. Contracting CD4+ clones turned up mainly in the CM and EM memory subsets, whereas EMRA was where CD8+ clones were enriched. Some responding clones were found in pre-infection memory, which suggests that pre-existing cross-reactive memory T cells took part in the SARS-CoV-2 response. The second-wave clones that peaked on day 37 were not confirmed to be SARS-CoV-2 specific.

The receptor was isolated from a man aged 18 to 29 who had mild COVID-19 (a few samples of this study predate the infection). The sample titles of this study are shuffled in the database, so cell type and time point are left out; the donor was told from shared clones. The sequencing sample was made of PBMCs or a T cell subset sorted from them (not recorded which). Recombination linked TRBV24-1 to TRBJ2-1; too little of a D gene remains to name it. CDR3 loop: CATSDSYNEQFF. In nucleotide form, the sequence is TGTGCCACCAGTGACAGTTACAATGAGCAGTTCTTC.